This TCR beta chain was sequenced during a study of shared clonotypes between healthy human individuals. Data came from immunoSEQ multiplex PCR; TCRdb stores just in-frame clones and leaves some out. The sample contains 2 million to 3 million clones, just over 90% of which appear only once. Points from the study as a whole: Rarefaction demonstrated incomplete sorted-subset sequencing despite large depth.

In regard to this clone: Its antigen is not known.

This CDR3 region has 13 residues. Trimming pared 5 bases from V and 3 bases from J, leaving 7 bases between. From germline, CDR1 is WNHNN and CDR2 SYGVQD (reference sequence). V usage is TRBV10-1 and J usage is TRBJ1-4; no clear D. Sequenced input: naive CD4+ T cells sorted from blood. Described subset: CD45RA+ positively selected. This clonotype was sampled from a young man in good health. The DNA of the CDR3 is TGCGCCAGCAGTCCTGGTGCTAATGAAAAACTGTTTTTT. It codes for CASSPGANEKLFF.